This T cell receptor (beta chain) was sequenced for a study of blood T cell repertoires in COVID-19. Study background: Whether acute or convalescent, the COVID-19 samples came from the United States, Italy and Spain.

In the source study's methods: Using reference gene primer amplification, nucleated cell counts were estimated. Assay: immunoSEQ multiplex PCR; the TCRdb copy retains only in-frame clones and omits some. V and J calls and clone size are given by that table; D and trimming were obtained from the DNA. The data show roughly 98,000 clones, 70% to 85% seen once. Between the trimmed V and J ends, which lost 7 bases and 3 bases, there was a span of 11 bases. The CDR3 is made up of 13 amino acids. Per germline, CDR1 SGHTA and CDR2 FQGNSA. The receptor comes from a man in his 70s with active or convalescent COVID-19. The genes are TRBV7-2 and TRBJ2-3; D perhaps matches TRBD1 (6 bases). The sequenced sample consisted of peripheral blood. CDR3 sequence reads: CASNGGITDTQYF. The CDR3 DNA is TGTGCCAGCAATGGGGGCATTACAGATACGCAGTATTTT.